The sequence of this T cell receptor beta chain was determined in a study of identifying expanded T cells in peripheral blood. General observations from the study: Across healthy donors, higher total template counts meant significantly greater two-week count variance. Roughly 1.2 clones differed between technical replicates, versus 16.4 and 19 over time.

Trimming stripped 5 bases from V and 1 base from J, with 14 bases between. In germline, CDR1 is SEHNR, CDR2 FQNEAQ (reference sequence). The CDR3 totals 15 residues. This clone occurred a few times. What it binds is not known. Data came from immunoSEQ multiplex PCR; TCRdb stores just in-frame clones and leaves some out. There are 95,000 to 150,000 clones in the sample; more than 80% occur only once, and 2.5% to 3.5% lies in the top ten. No infections or other immune events were documented during collection. The clonotype originates from a person aged 18 to 69 in good health. Source material: blood. This chain connects TRBV7-9 to TRBJ1-1; the D gene is possibly TRBD1 (5 bases). The CDR3 bases are TGTGCCAGCAGCGGATCTATGGGACGGAACACTGAAGCTTTCTTT. It codes for CASSGSMGRNTEAFF.